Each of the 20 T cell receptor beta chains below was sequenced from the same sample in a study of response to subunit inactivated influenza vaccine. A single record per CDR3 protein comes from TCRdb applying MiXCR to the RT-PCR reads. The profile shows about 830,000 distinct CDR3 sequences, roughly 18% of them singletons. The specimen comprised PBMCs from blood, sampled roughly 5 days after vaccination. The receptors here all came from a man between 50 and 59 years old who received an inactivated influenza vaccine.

In nucleotides, the CDR3 is TGTGCCATCAGCCTAGAGCGGGGGGGCCACAATGAGCAGTTCTTC. Its protein product is CAISLERGGHNEQFF. The V gene is TRBV10-3, the J gene TRBJ2-1; 10 positions agree with TRBD2. J was trimmed by 5 bases and V by 6 bases; bases with no gene match: 7. The CDR3 consists of 15 residues. Per germline, CDR1 ENHRY and CDR2 SYGVKD.

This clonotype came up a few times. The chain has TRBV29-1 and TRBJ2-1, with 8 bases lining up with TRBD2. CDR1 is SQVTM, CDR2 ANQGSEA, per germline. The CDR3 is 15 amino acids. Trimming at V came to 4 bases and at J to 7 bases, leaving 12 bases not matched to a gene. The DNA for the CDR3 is TGCAGCGTTGTAGGGGGGCGGGGGGAGCGAAATGAGCAGTTCTTC. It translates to CSVVGGRGERNEQFF.

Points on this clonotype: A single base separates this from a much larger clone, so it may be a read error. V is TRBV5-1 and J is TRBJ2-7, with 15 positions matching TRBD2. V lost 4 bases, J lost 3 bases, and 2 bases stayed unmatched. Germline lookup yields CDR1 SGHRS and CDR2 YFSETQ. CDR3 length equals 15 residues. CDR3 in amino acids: CASSAGLAGGYEQYF. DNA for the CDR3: TGCGCCAGCAGCGCGGGACTAGCGGGGGGCTACGAGCAGTACTTC. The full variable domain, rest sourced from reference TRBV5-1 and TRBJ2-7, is KAGVTQTPRYLIKTRGQQVTLSCSPISGHRSVSWYQQTPGQGLQFLFEYFSETQRNKGNFPGRFSGRQFSNSRSEMNVSTLELGDSALYLCASSAGLAGGYEQYFGPGTRLTVT.

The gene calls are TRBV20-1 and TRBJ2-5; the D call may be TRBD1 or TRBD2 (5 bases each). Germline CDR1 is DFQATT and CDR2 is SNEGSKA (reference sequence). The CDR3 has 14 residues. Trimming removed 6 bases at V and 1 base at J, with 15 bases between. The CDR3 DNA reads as TGCAGTGCCCCCTGGGGACGCAGCCAAGAGACCCAGTACTTC. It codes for CSAPWGRSQETQYF.

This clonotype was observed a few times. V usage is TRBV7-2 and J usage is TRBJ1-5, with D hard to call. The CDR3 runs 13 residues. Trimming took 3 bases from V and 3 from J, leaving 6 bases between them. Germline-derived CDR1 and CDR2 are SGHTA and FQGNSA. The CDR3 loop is CASSFVDNQPQHF. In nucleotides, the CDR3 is TGTGCCAGCAGCTTTGTAGACAATCAGCCCCAGCATTTT.

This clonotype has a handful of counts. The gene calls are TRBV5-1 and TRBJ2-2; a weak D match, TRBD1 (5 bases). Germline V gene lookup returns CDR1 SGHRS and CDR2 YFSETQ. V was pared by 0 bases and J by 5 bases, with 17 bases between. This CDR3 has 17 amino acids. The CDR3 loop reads CASSLARAAIRTGELFF. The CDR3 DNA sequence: TGCGCCAGCAGCTTGGCCAGGGCTGCGATACGTACCGGGGAGCTGTTTTTT. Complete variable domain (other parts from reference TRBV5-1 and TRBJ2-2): KAGVTQTPRYLIKTRGQQVTLSCSPISGHRSVSWYQQTPGQGLQFLFEYFSETQRNKGNFPGRFSGRQFSNSRSEMNVSTLELGDSALYLCASSLARAAIRTGELFFGEGSRLTVL.

CDR3 sequence (DNA): TGCGCCAGCAGCTTGGGAAGCAGGGAATATCTCACAGATACGCAGTATTTT. Its protein product is CASSLGSREYLTDTQYF. This sequence joins TRBV5-1 and TRBJ2-3, with D possibly matching TRBD1 (5 bases). The V gene's germline CDR1 is SGHRS and CDR2 YFSETQ. The CDR3 spans 17 residues. V was trimmed by 0 bases and J by 2 bases, leaving 16 bases between them.

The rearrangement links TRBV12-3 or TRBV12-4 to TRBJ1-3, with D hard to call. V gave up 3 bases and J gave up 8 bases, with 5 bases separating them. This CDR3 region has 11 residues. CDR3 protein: CASSFVDTIYF. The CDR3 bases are TGTGCCAGCAGTTTTGTAGACACCATATATTTT.

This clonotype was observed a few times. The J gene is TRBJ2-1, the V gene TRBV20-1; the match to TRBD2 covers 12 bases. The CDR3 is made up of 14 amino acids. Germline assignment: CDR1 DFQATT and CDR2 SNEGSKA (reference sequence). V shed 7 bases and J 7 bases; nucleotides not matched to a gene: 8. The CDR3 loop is CSGLAGALGNEQFF. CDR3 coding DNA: TGCAGTGGACTAGCGGGGGCCCTTGGGAATGAGCAGTTCTTC.

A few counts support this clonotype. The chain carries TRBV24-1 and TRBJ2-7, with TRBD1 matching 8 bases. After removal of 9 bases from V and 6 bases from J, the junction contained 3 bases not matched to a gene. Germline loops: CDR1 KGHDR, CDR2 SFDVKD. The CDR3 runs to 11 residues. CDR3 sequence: CATGQGLEQYF. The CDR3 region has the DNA TGTGCCACCGGACAGGGCCTCGAGCAGTACTTC.

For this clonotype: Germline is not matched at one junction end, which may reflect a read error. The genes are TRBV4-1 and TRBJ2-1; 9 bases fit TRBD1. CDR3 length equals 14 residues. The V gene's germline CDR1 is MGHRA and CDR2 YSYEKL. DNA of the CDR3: TGCGCCAGCAGCCAGACCACAGGGGGCAATGATCAGTTCTTC. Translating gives CASSQTTGGNDQFF.

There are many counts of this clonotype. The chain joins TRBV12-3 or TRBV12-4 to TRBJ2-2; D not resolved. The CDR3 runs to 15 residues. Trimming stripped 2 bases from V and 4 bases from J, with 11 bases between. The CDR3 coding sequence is TGTGCCAGCAGTTTATCCGCACCGGTCACCGGGGAGCTGTTTTTT. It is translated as CASSLSAPVTGELFF.

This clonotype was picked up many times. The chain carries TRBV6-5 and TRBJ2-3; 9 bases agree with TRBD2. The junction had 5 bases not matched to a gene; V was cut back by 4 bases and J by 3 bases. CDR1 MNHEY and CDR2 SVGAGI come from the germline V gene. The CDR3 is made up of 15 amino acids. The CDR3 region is CASSFYSGSTDTQYF. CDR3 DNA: TGTGCCAGCAGTTTTTATAGCGGGAGTACAGATACGCAGTATTTT.

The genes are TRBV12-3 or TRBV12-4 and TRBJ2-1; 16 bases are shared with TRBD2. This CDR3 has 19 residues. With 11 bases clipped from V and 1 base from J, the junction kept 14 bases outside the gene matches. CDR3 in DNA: TGTGCCTTCTGTTCAGGGACTAGCGGGAGGGCCAGGTCCTACAATGAGCAGTTCTTC. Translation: CAFCSGTSGRARSYNEQFF.

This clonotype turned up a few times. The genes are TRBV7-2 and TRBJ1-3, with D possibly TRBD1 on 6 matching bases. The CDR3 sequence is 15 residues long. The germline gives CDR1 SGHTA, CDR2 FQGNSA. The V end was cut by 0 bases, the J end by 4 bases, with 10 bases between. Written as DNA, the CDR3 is TGTGCCAGCAGCTTAGCCGCAGGGGTAGGAAACACCATATATTTT. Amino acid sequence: CASSLAAGVGNTIYF.

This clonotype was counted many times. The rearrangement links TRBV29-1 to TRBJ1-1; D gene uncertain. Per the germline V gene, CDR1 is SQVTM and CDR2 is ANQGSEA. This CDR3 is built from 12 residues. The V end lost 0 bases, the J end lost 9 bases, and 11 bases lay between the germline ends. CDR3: CSVEDGSPKAFF. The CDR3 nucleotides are TGCAGCGTTGAAGACGGATCCCCAAAAGCTTTCTTT.

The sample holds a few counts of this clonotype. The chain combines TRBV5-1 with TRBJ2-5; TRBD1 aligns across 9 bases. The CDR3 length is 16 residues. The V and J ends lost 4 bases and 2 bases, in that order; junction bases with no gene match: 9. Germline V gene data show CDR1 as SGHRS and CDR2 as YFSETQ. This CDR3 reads CASSPGSTGGQETQYF. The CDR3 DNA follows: TGCGCCAGCAGCCCCGGTTCGACAGGGGGACAAGAGACCCAGTACTTC.

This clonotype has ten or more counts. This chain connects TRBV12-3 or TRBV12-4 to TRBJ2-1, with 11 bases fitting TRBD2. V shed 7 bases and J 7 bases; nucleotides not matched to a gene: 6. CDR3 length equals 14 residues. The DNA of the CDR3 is TGTGCCAGCACATCTAGCGGGAGGACTAATGAGCAGTTCTTC. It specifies CASTSSGRTNEQFF.

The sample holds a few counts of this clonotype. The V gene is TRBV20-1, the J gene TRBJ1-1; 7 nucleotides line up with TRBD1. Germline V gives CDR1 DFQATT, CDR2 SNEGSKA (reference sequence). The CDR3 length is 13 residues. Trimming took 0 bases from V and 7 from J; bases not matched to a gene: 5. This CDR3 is CSARDGTEYEAFF. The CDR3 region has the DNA TGCAGTGCTAGAGATGGGACAGAGTATGAAGCTTTCTTT.

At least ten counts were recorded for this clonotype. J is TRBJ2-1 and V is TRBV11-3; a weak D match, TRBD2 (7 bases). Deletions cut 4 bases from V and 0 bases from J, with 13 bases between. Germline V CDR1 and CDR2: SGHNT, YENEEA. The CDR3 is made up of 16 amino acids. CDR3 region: CASSSGGSSSYNEQFF. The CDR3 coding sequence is TGTGCCAGCAGCTCGGGGGGCTCAAGCTCCTACAATGAGCAGTTCTTC.